Listed below are T cell receptor beta chains from one sample, sequenced in a study of OX40 agonist ivuxolimab in advanced cancers. Clones were sequenced by immunoSEQ multiplex PCR, and TCRdb holds only the in-frame ones, with some missing. The data show nearly 70,000 clones, with approximately 87% seen just once and roughly 6.1% held by the top ten. The starting material was CD4+ or CD8+ T cells sorted from blood, obtained in a trial of the OX40 agonist ivuxolimab. Every receptor here comes from an adult with an advanced solid tumor such as melanoma, head and neck, liver or kidney cancer. Both conserved end residues are part of each CDR3. The D gene is left open where the match is weak. A clone size is listed for some rows: how often the clone was seen (once, few, many), or a class if it is expanded.

d_gene: TRBD2
abundance: -
j_gene: TRBJ2-5
v_gene: TRBV28
CDR3nt: TGTGCCAGCGATCCGGCTAGCGGGCAAGAGACCCAGTACTTC
CDR3aa: CASDPASGQETQYF

d_gene: TRBD2
abundance: -
j_gene: TRBJ2-2
v_gene: TRBV7-2
CDR3nt: TGTGCCAGCAGCCACGAGCGGGGGATCACCGGGGAGCTGTTTTTT
CDR3aa: CASSHERGITGELFF

d_gene: -
abundance: once
j_gene: TRBJ2-6
v_gene: TRBV2
CDR3nt: TGTGCCACCCAGGGTAGCTCTGGGGCCAACGTCCTGACTTTC
CDR3aa: CATQGSSGANVLTF

d_gene: -
abundance: once
j_gene: TRBJ1-1
v_gene: TRBV5-8
CDR3nt: TGTGCCAGCAGCTTGGAACAGCTGATTATGAACACTGAAGCTTTCTTT
CDR3aa: CASSLEQLIMNTEAFF

d_gene: -
abundance: -
j_gene: TRBJ2-2
v_gene: TRBV28
CDR3nt: TGTGCCAGCAGTCCCGGCGGTAGAGACACCGGGGAGCTGTTTTTT
CDR3aa: CASSPGGRDTGELFF

d_gene: -
abundance: -
j_gene: TRBJ1-1
v_gene: TRBV5-1
CDR3nt: TGCGCCAGCAGCTTGGACTCGAGGACTGAAGCTTTCTTT
CDR3aa: CASSLDSRTEAFF

d_gene: -
abundance: once
j_gene: TRBJ1-1
v_gene: TRBV11-2
CDR3nt: TGTGCCAGCAACCCAAGACAGCTTATGAACACTGAAGCTTTCTTT
CDR3aa: CASNPRQLMNTEAFF

d_gene: TRBD1
abundance: -
j_gene: TRBJ2-1
v_gene: TRBV4-3
CDR3nt: TGCGCCAGCAGCCAAGCAGGGGGCAGGTACAATGAGCAGTTCTTC
CDR3aa: CASSQAGGRYNEQFF

d_gene: TRBD1
abundance: -
j_gene: TRBJ1-2
v_gene: TRBV13
CDR3nt: TGTGCCAGCAGTCCATCGGGACAGGTGGAGGGCTACACCTTC
CDR3aa: CASSPSGQVEGYTF

d_gene: -
abundance: -
j_gene: TRBJ1-2
v_gene: TRBV10-3
CDR3nt: TGTGCCATCAGTGAGTCGGTGACAGCGCTCTATGGCTACACCTTC
CDR3aa: CAISESVTALYGYTF

d_gene: TRBD1
abundance: -
j_gene: TRBJ1-2
v_gene: TRBV5-1
CDR3nt: TGCGCCAGCAGCTTTGAGGGGACAGGGGTCCCGATCTATGGCTACACCTTC
CDR3aa: CASSFEGTGVPIYGYTF

d_gene: TRBD2
abundance: -
j_gene: TRBJ2-1
v_gene: TRBV6-6
CDR3nt: TGTGCCAGCAGTTACCCCGGGACTAGCGGGCTGGATGAGCAGTTCTTC
CDR3aa: CASSYPGTSGLDEQFF

d_gene: -
abundance: -
j_gene: TRBJ2-1
v_gene: TRBV6-8
CDR3nt: TGTGCCAGCGGGATACCGACTAGAGGGGGGTCCTACAATGAGCAGTTCTTC
CDR3aa: CASGIPTRGGSYNEQFF

d_gene: TRBD2
abundance: -
j_gene: TRBJ2-1
v_gene: TRBV11-1
CDR3nt: TGTGCCAGCAGCCGAACTAGCGGGGGATACAATGAGCAGTTCTTC
CDR3aa: CASSRTSGGYNEQFF

d_gene: TRBD1
abundance: -
j_gene: TRBJ2-1
v_gene: TRBV7-9
CDR3nt: TGTGCCAGCAGCTTAGCTAAAGGACAGGGGTACAATGAGCAGTTCTTC
CDR3aa: CASSLAKGQGYNEQFF

d_gene: TRBD1
abundance: -
j_gene: TRBJ1-1
v_gene: TRBV5-3
CDR3nt: TGTGCCAGCAGCCCGGGACAGGGGCCGGGCACTGAAGCTTTCTTT
CDR3aa: CASSPGQGPGTEAFF

d_gene: TRBD1
abundance: -
j_gene: TRBJ1-1
v_gene: TRBV9
CDR3nt: TGTGCCAGCAGCGGGGACAGGGAGAACACTGAAGCTTTCTTT
CDR3aa: CASSGDRENTEAFF

d_gene: -
abundance: -
j_gene: TRBJ2-1
v_gene: TRBV7-2
CDR3nt: TGTGCCAGCAGCTCCCGACTCAGCAGTCTCGGTGAGCAGTTCTTC
CDR3aa: CASSSRLSSLGEQFF

d_gene: -
abundance: once
j_gene: TRBJ1-2
v_gene: TRBV2
CDR3nt: TGTGCCAGCAGTGAAAGGTCGGGAAGGGCCGGGCTCTATGGCTACACCTTC
CDR3aa: CASSERSGRAGLYGYTF

d_gene: -
abundance: once
j_gene: TRBJ2-3
v_gene: TRBV29-1
CDR3nt: TGCAGCGGGGGGACTTTCACAGATACGCAGTATTTT
CDR3aa: CSGGTFTDTQYF

d_gene: -
abundance: -
j_gene: TRBJ1-1
v_gene: TRBV4-2
CDR3nt: TGTGCCAGCAGCCAAGATGTAAGGGCTTTCTTT
CDR3aa: CASSQDVRAFF

d_gene: TRBD1
abundance: -
j_gene: TRBJ1-2
v_gene: TRBV18
CDR3nt: TGTGCCAGCTCACCCGGGACAGGGGGCTTCGTCTATGGCTACACCTTC
CDR3aa: CASSPGTGGFVYGYTF

d_gene: -
abundance: -
j_gene: TRBJ2-5
v_gene: TRBV5-1
CDR3nt: TGCGCCAGCAGTTATCAGGGAAACCACAAAGCGGAGACCCAGTACTTC
CDR3aa: CASSYQGNHKAETQYF

d_gene: TRBD1
abundance: -
j_gene: TRBJ2-2
v_gene: TRBV19
CDR3nt: TGTGCCAGTAGAGACAGGGAGCAGGAGCTGTTTTTT
CDR3aa: CASRDREQELFF

d_gene: -
abundance: -
j_gene: TRBJ2-7
v_gene: TRBV5-1
CDR3nt: TGCGCCAGCAGCTTGATCGGGACCACGGGGGAGCAGTACTTC
CDR3aa: CASSLIGTTGEQYF

d_gene: -
abundance: -
j_gene: TRBJ1-5
v_gene: TRBV6-5
CDR3nt: TGTGCCAGCAGTTTAGCAGGACGGAGCAATCAGCCCCAGCATTTT
CDR3aa: CASSLAGRSNQPQHF

d_gene: -
abundance: -
j_gene: TRBJ2-1
v_gene: TRBV20-1
CDR3nt: TGCAGTGCGGCTAGCGACCAGCAGTTCTTC
CDR3aa: CSAASDQQFF

d_gene: -
abundance: few
j_gene: TRBJ1-1
v_gene: TRBV18
CDR3nt: TGTGCCAGCTCACTGGTTGAGGCGGCTGAAGCTTTCTTT
CDR3aa: CASSLVEAAEAFF